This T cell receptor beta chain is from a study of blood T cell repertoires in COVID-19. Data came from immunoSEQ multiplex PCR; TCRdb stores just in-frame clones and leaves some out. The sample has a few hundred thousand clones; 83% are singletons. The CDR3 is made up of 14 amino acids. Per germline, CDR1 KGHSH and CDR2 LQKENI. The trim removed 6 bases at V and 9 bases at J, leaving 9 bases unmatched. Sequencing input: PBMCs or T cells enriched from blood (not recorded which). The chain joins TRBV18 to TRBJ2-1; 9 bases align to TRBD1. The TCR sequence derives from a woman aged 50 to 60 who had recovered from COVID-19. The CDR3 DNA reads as TGTGCCAGCTCTCCCCCACAGGGGGCCGGTGAGCAGTTCTTC. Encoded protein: CASSPPQGAGEQFF.